A selection of T cell receptor beta chains follows, all from one sample in a study of beta chain features in type 1 diabetes. Generated by immunoSEQ multiplex PCR, the TCRdb table keeps only in-frame clones and is missing some. The repertoire consists of fewer than 350,000 clones, with over 12% occurring once and the leading ten covering around 0.015%. The sequencing sample was made of naive CD4+ T cells from blood. The receptors derive from a man aged 18 to 30 with type 1 diabetes. Both conserved end residues are part of each CDR3. The D gene is left open where the match is weak. Rows give clone size only sometimes, using once, few, many, or a class for an expanded clone.

j_call clone_size d_call v_call cdr3_nt cdr3_aa
TRBJ2-7 few - TRBV28 TGTGCCAGCAGTTTTGGGACAAGAGGGGGTGCGCAGTACTTC CASSFGTRGGAQYF
TRBJ2-1 - TRBD1 TRBV2 TGTGCCAGCGACGGCGGGGACAGGGGAACCAATGAGCAGTTCTTC CASDGGDRGTNEQFF
TRBJ1-2 few - TRBV4-1 TGCGCCAGCAGCCAAGCCGAGCGAAATGGCTACACCTTC CASSQAERNGYTF
TRBJ2-1 - - TRBV21-1 TGTGCCAGCAGCCCACCCGGGGGGCTCGAGCAGTTCTTC CASSPPGGLEQFF
TRBJ2-5 - TRBD2 TRBV15 TGTGCCACCAGCAGAGATGGGGTAGCGGGGGGGCGGCAAGAGACCCAGTACTTC CATSRDGVAGGRQETQYF
TRBJ2-1 few TRBD2 TRBV9 TGTGCCAGCAGCGTCCGGGAGGGCGATGAGCAGTTCTTC CASSVREGDEQFF
TRBJ2-7 - TRBD1 TRBV5-1 TGCGCCAGCAGCCCCCGGCAGGGGGCCTACGAGCAGTACTTC CASSPRQGAYEQYF
TRBJ2-5 few - TRBV29-1 TGCAGCGTCGACCAAGAGACCCAGTACTTC CSVDQETQYF
TRBJ2-5 - TRBD2 TRBV27 TGTGCCAGCAGTTCCCTTGCTAGCGGGAGAGAGACCCAGTACTTC CASSSLASGRETQYF
TRBJ1-2 few - TRBV30 TGTGCCTGGAGTCGAGATTGGGACTCCAAAAGGGGCTATGGCTACACCTTC CAWSRDWDSKRGYGYTF
TRBJ1-1 - - TRBV29-1 TGCAGCGTGGGGGGGCTCACTGAAGCTTTCTTT CSVGGLTEAFF
TRBJ1-5 - TRBD1 TRBV9 TGTGCCAGCAGCGTAGGACAGGGGCTAACTAGCAATCAGCCCCAGCATTTT CASSVGQGLTSNQPQHF
TRBJ2-1 few TRBD1 TRBV27 TGTGCCAGCAGTTTTTGGGACAGATACAATGAGCAGTTCTTC CASSFWDRYNEQFF
TRBJ1-2 - - TRBV19 TGTGCCAGTAGTAACCTACAGGGCAGGTATGGCTACACCTTC CASSNLQGRYGYTF
TRBJ1-2 few - TRBV6-5 TGTGCCAGCACAGAAGAACGGGGCTATGGCTACACCTTC CASTEERGYGYTF
TRBJ2-5 few TRBD2 TRBV28 TGTGCCAGCAGTGTAGCGGGGGGCCGCCGGGAGACCCAGTACTTC CASSVAGGRRETQYF